One and the same sample provided the 10 T cell receptor beta chains below, sequenced in a study of blood T cell repertoires in COVID-19. TCRdb keeps only in-frame clones here, not all; method: immunoSEQ multiplex PCR. The sample consists of hundreds of thousands of clones, roughly four fifths of them appearing once. Specimen: peripheral blood. These receptors were taken from a woman aged 70-85 years with acute or convalescent COVID-19.

V gene TRBV7-9 combines with J gene TRBJ2-3, with 7 bases lining up with TRBD1. This CDR3 region has 16 residues. Germline V lookup: CDR1 SEHNR, CDR2 FQNEAQ (reference sequence). The J segment lost 3 bases and the V segment lost 3 bases, leaving 9 bases of the junction unmatched. CDR3 sequence reads: CASSLMGTERTDTQYF. The DNA for the CDR3 is TGTGCCAGCAGCTTGATGGGGACAGAAAGAACAGATACGCAGTATTTT.

The J gene is TRBJ1-3, the V gene TRBV9; TRBD1 is a possible D gene (5 bases). The CDR3 has 15 amino acids. Germline loops: CDR1 SGDLS, CDR2 YYNGEE. Trimming took 0 bases from V and 2 from J, leaving 9 bases between them. CDR3 bases: TGTGCCAGCAGCGTAGCTACGACAGCTGGAAACACCATATATTTT. Translation: CASSVATTAGNTIYF.

The chain carries TRBV11-1 and TRBJ1-6; 9 bases align to TRBD1. Looked up from germline, CDR1 is SGHAT and CDR2 is FQDESV (reference sequence). Trimming at V came to 3 bases and at J to 6 bases, leaving 3 bases not matched to a gene. The CDR3 extends over 15 amino acids. The CDR3 region is CASSFGGQGNSPLHF. CDR3 nucleotide sequence: TGTGCCAGCAGCTTTGGGGGACAGGGTAATTCACCCCTCCACTTT.

J is TRBJ2-7 and V is TRBV7-8, with 9 bases fitting TRBD1. V lost 4 bases, J lost 3 bases, and 4 bases stayed unmatched. The length of the CDR3 is 14 residues. Looked up from germline, CDR1 is SGHVS and CDR2 is FQNEAQ. CDR3 residues: CASSSPGQGYEQYF. The DNA for the CDR3 is TGTGCCAGCAGCTCGCCGGGACAGGGCTACGAGCAGTACTTC.

The chain couples TRBV7-9 to TRBJ1-2; D not certain. V gave up 4 bases and J gave up 4 bases, with 7 bases separating them. The V gene's germline CDR1 is SEHNR and CDR2 FQNEAQ (reference sequence). The CDR3 sequence is 12 residues long. CDR3 DNA: TGTGCCAGCAGCTGGAGGACCTATGGCTACACCTTC. It yields the protein CASSWRTYGYTF.

The chain has TRBV5-6 and TRBJ2-7, with 7 bases lining up with TRBD1. Trimming removed 2 bases from V and 9 bases from J; junction bases left unmatched: 11. The germline V gene has CDR1 SGHDT and CDR2 YYEEEE. This CDR3 has 14 amino acids. The CDR3 DNA is TGTGCCAGCAGCTTACGACAGGGAAATCCGAGGCAGTACTTC. It is translated as CASSLRQGNPRQYF.

The chain joins TRBV18 to TRBJ2-3; TRBD2 is a possible D gene (6 bases). The CDR3 spans 15 residues. Trimming removed 6 bases at V and 2 bases at J, with 15 bases between. Germline-derived CDR1 and CDR2 are KGHSH and LQKENI. The CDR3 protein is CASSPPGGDTDTQYF. CDR3 nucleotide sequence: TGTGCCAGCTCCCCCCCGGGCGGGGACACAGATACGCAGTATTTT.

This chain joins TRBV7-2 and TRBJ1-5; D ambiguous. Trimming took 1 base from V and 5 from J, leaving 6 bases between them. The germline V gene has CDR1 SGHTA and CDR2 FQGNSA. The length of the CDR3 is 13 residues. The CDR3 reads CASSLEEDQPQHF. The CDR3 bases are TGTGCCAGCAGCTTAGAAGAGGATCAGCCCCAGCATTTT.

This clone was observed once. In DNA, the CDR3 is TGCGCCAGCAGCCATCAGGGTTCTGAAGCTTTCTTT. Protein sequence: CASSHQGSEAFF. The chain employs TRBV4-3 and TRBJ1-1; TRBD1 might be the D (5 bases). V was clipped by 3 bases and J by 6 bases, with 8 bases between them. CDR3 length equals 12 residues. CDR1 is LGHNA, CDR2 YSLEER, per germline.

The sample holds one count of this clone. The J gene is TRBJ1-1, the V gene TRBV5-4, with 8 positions matching TRBD1. The CDR3 runs 15 residues. Germline V CDR1 and CDR2: SGHNT, YYREEE (reference sequence). The J segment lost 2 bases and the V segment lost 2 bases, leaving 5 bases of the junction unmatched. This CDR3 reads CASSFRDRINTEAFF. DNA of the CDR3: TGTGCCAGCAGCTTTCGGGACAGGATAAACACTGAAGCTTTCTTT.